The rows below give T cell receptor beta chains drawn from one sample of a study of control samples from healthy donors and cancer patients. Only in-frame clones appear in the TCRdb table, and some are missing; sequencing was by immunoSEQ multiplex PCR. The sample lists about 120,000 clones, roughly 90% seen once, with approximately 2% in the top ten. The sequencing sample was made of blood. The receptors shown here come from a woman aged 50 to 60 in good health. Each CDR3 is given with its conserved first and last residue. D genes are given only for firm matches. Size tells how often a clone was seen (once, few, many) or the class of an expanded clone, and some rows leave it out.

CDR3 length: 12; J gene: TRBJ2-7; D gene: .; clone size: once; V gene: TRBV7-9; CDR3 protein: CASSFLGEEQYF; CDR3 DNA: TGTGCCAGCAGCTTTTTAGGGGAGGAGCAGTACTTC
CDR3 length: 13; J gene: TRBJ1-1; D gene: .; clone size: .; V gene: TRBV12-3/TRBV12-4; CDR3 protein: CASSRGGITEAFF; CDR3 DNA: TGTGCCAGTTCCCGGGGGGGGATCACTGAAGCTTTCTTT
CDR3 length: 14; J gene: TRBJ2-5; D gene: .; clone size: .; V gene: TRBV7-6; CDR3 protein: CASSLDWVAETQYF; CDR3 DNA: TGTGCCAGCAGCTTAGATTGGGTAGCAGAGACCCAGTACTTC
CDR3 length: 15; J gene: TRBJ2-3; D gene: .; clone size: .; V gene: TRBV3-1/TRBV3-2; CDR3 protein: CASSQGPGSTDTQYF; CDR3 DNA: TGTGCCAGCAGCCAAGGCCCGGGGAGCACAGATACGCAGTATTTT
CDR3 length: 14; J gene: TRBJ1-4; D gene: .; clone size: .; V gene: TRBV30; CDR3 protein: CAWSVLGVREKLFF; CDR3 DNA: TGTGCCTGGAGTGTCCTGGGGGTCCGAGAAAAACTGTTTTTT
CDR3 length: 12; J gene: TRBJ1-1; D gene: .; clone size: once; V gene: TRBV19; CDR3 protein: CASSIPRAEAFF; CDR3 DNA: TGTGCCAGTAGTATTCCCAGGGCTGAAGCTTTCTTT
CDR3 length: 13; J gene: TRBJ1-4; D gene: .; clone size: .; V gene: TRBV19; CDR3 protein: CASSTTLGLQLFF; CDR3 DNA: TGTGCCAGTAGTACCACACTAGGTTTGCAACTGTTTTTT
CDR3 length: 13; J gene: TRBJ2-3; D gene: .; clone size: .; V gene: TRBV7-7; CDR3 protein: CASSLGGADTQYF; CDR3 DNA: TGTGCTAGCAGCTTAGGAGGGGCAGATACGCAGTATTTT
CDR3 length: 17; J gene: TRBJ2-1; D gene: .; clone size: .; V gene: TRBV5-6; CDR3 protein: CASSPGSGKANYNEQFF; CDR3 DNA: TGTGCCAGCAGCCCAGGATCAGGGAAGGCAAACTACAATGAGCAGTTCTTC
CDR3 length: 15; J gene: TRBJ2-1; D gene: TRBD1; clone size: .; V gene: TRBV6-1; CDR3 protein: CASSEAGQGLYEQFF; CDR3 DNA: TGTGCCAGCAGTGAAGCAGGACAGGGCTTGTATGAGCAGTTCTTC
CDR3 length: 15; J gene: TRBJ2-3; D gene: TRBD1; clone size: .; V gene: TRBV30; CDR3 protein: CAWKRDRGLTDTQYF; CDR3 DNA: TGTGCCTGGAAGAGGGACAGGGGGCTTACAGATACGCAGTATTTT
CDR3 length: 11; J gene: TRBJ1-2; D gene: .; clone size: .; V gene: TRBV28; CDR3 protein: CASSGSYGYTF; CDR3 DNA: TGTGCCAGCAGCGGGTCCTATGGCTACACCTTC
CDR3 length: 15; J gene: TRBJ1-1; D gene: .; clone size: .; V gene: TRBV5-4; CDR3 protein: CASRAPTATNTEAFF; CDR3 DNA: TGTGCCAGCAGAGCCCCGACAGCCACGAACACTGAAGCTTTCTTT
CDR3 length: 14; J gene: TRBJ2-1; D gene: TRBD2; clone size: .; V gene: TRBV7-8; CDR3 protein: CASSRGLAGDVAFF; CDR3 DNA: TGTGCCAGCAGCCGAGGACTAGCGGGAGACGTCGCGTTCTTC
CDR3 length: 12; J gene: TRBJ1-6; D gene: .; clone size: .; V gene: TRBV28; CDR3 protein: CASSFSGSPLHF; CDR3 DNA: TGTGCCAGCAGTTTTTCGGGATCACCCCTCCACTTT
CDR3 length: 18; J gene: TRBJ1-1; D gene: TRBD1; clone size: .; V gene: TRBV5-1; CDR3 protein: CASSQRTGVSQMNTEAFF; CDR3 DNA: TGCGCCAGCAGCCAAAGGACAGGGGTCTCACAAATGAACACTGAAGCTTTCTTT
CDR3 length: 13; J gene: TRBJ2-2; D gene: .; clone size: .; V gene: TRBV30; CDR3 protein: CAWRPGGAGELFF; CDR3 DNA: TGTGCCTGGAGGCCCGGTGGGGCCGGGGAGCTGTTTTTT
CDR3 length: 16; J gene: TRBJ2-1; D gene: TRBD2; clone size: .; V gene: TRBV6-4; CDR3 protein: CASSDLAASSYNEQFF; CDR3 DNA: TGTGCCAGCAGTGACCTAGCGGCGAGCTCCTACAATGAGCAGTTCTTC
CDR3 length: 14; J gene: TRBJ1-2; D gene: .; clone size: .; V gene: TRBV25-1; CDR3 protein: CASRNSGDFYGYTF; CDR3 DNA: TGTGCCAGCAGGAACTCAGGGGACTTCTATGGCTACACCTTC
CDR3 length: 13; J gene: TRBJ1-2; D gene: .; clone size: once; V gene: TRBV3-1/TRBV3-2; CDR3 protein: CASSQVEGSSYTF; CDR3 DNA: TGTGCCAGCAGCCAAGTTGAGGGGTCAAGCTACACCTTC
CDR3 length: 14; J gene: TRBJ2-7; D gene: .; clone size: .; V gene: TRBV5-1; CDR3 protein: CASSLTGSSYEQYF; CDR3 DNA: TGCGCCAGCAGCTTGACGGGGTCGAGCTACGAGCAGTACTTC
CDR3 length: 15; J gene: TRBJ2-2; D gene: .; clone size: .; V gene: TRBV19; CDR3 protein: CASSRGFANTGELFF; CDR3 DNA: TGTGCCAGTAGTAGGGGGTTCGCGAACACCGGGGAGCTGTTTTTT
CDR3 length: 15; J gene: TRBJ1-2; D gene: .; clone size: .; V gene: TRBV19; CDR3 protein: CASRQKTGANYGYTF; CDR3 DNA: TGTGCCAGTAGGCAAAAGACAGGAGCTAACTATGGCTACACCTTC
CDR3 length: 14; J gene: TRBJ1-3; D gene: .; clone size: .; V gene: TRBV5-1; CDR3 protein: CASSLAGYRNTIYF; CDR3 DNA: TGCGCCAGCAGCTTGGCCGGGTACCGAAACACCATATATTTT
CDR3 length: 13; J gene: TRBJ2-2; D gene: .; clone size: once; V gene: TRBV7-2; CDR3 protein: CASLLGGAGELFF; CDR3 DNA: TGTGCCAGCTTATTGGGGGGAGCCGGGGAGCTGTTTTTT
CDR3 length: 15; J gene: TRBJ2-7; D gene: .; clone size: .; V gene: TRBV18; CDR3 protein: CASSPQFRTEYEQYF; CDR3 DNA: TGTGCCAGCTCACCACAATTTAGGACAGAATACGAGCAGTACTTC
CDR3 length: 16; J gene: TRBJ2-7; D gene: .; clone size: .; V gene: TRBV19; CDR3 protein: CASSIWIPRLTYEQYF; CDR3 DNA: TGTGCCAGTAGTATATGGATACCCCGTTTAACTTACGAGCAGTACTTC
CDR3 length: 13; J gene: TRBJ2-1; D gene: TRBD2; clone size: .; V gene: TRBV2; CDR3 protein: CASRTSWSNEQFF; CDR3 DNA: TGTGCCAGCAGGACTAGCTGGTCCAATGAGCAGTTCTTC
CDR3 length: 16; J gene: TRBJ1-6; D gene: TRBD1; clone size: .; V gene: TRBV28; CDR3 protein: CASSYYRGQGNSPLHF; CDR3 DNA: TGTGCCAGCAGTTATTACCGGGGACAGGGTAATTCACCCCTCCACTTT
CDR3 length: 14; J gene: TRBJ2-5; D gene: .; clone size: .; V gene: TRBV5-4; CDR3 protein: CASSLYQDQETQYF; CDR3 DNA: TGTGCCAGCAGCTTGTATCAGGACCAAGAGACCCAGTACTTC
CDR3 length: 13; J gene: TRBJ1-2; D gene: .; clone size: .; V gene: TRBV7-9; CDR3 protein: CASSIGVGVGYTF; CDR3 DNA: TGTGCCAGCAGCATAGGGGTCGGGGTTGGCTACACCTTC
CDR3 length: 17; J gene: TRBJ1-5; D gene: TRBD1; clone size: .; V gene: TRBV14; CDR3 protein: CASSQGQGKVSNQPQHF; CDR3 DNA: TGTGCCAGCAGCCAAGGACAGGGAAAGGTAAGCAATCAGCCCCAGCATTTT
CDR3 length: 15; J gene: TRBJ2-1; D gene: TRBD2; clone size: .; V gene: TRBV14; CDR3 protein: CASSQSGRAFHEQFF; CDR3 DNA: TGTGCCAGCAGCCAAAGCGGGAGGGCCTTCCATGAGCAGTTCTTC
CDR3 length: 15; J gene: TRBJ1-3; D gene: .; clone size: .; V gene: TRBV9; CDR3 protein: CASSVGPASGNTIYF; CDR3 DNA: TGTGCCAGCAGCGTAGGGCCAGCCTCTGGAAACACCATATATTTT
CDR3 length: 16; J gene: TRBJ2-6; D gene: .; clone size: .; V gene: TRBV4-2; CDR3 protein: CASSQEQSPGANVLTF; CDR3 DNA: TGTGCCAGCAGCCAAGAACAGTCCCCTGGGGCCAACGTCCTGACTTTC
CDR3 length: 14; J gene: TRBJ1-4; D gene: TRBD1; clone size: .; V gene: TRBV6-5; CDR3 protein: CASRGGQNNEKLFF; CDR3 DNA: TGTGCCAGCAGGGGGGGACAGAATAATGAAAAACTGTTTTTT
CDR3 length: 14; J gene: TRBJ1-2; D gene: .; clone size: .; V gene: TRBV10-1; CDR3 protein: CASSESNGRGGYTF; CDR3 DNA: TGCGCCAGCAGTGAGTCGAACGGGCGGGGAGGCTACACCTTC